This T cell receptor (beta chain) came from a study of T-cell memory formation after mild COVID-19 (dated by TCRdb to the early 2020s). About the investigation overall: TCR sequence clusters from the two donors were largely donor specific. T-cell clones expanding and contracting after mild COVID-19 in two donors were tracked by longitudinal TCRalpha and TCRbeta repertoire sequencing. The cohort was made up of two young adult volunteers, one female and one male, who were previously healthy. Overall study results and their limits: Some responding clones were detected in pre-infection memory, which suggested that pre-existing cross-reactive memory T cells had joined the SARS-CoV-2 response. Whether the second-wave clones peaking on day 37 were SARS-CoV-2 specific was not confirmed. The study included only a couple of mild cases, and larger cohorts that include severe cases with pre-infection samples were judged to be necessary. Balanced CD4/CD8 phenotypes were observed for clones contracting from day 15 to 85, whereas a bias towards CD4+ was observed for a second wave of clones expanding from day 15 to 37. Contracting CD4+ clones turned up mainly in the CM and EM memory subsets, whereas EMRA was where CD8+ clones were enriched.

This clonotype was observed a handful of times. Its cognate antigen has yet to be identified. Per-nucleotide qualities are absent, and no much larger clonotype sits a single base away. Sequenced using an Illumina NovaSeq 6000. TCRalpha and TCRbeta cDNA libraries were built by 5'RACE with constant-segment primers, adding sample barcodes and unique molecular identifiers. RNA was extracted from every sample with Trizol reagent. The libraries were amplified in two PCR steps, and the second step added a second sample barcode and Illumina TruSeq adapters. Sequencing of the libraries was done on an Illumina NovaSeq, producing 2 x 150 bp paired-end reads. For the original study's pipeline: Demultiplexing of reads and collapsing into UMI-guided consensus sequences were performed with migec v1.2.7. Using mixcr v2.1.11, UMI consensuses were aligned to TRA and TRB V and J templates and then assembled into clonotypes. A clonotype was counted as expanded or contracted only if both edgeR and NoisET called the change significant, with noise models trained on biological replicates. For edgeR calls, the thresholds were a false discovery rate-adjusted p below 0.01 and a log2 fold-change of 1. As an exploratory analysis of dynamics, max-normalized trajectories of the 1000 most abundant clonotypes were examined with PCA combined with hierarchical clustering. Separately sequenced CD4+ and CD8+ repertoires were used to assign the CD4 or CD8 phenotype of responding clones. The public reads were run again by TCRdb, first through fastp at Q25 and then through MiXCR, and only productive beta chains were kept. When rows share a CDR3 protein, they turn into one entry using the most common DNA and genes. These V and J calls originate from TCRdb's pipeline instead of the authors' own analysis. Here the sample has around 390,000 distinct CDR3 sequences; about a sixth occur a single time. Of the sample, 20% to 25% is held by the ten largest clones.

The germline V gene sets CDR1 to LGHNT and CDR2 to FRNRAP. CDR3 length: 14 amino acids, cysteine to phenylalanine. The retained sequence is limited to the CDR3, 42 bases, with the frame set at the first base. The junction carries 16 bases between V and J, which are trimmed by 5 bases and 6 bases respectively. Ficoll-Paque density gradient centrifugation was the method used to isolate PBMCs. This TCR derives from a man between 18 and 35 years old who had mild COVID-19 (a few samples of this study predate the infection). The sample titles of this study are shuffled in the database, so cell type and time point are left out; the donor was told from shared clones. Sample: PBMCs or a T cell subset sorted from them (not recorded which). Recombination linked TRBV12-5 to TRBJ1-1, with TRBD1 tentatively as D gene (6 bases match). The bases read TGTGCTAGTGGTCTTCTCGGGGGCGAGGCTGAAGCTTTCTTT. This is translated as CASGLLGGEAEAFF. The variable domain in full, with residues beyond the CDR3 obtained from the reference TRBV12-5 and TRBJ1-1 genes, is DARVTQTPRHKVTEMGQEVTMRCQPILGHNTVFWYRQTMMQGLELLAYFRNRAPLDDSGMPKDRFSAEMPDATLATLKIQPSEPRDSAVYFCASGLLGGEAEAFFGQGTRLTVV.